Below, 3 T cell receptor beta chains from the same sample are listed, as sequenced in a study of shared clonotypes between healthy human individuals. Libraries were prepared by immunoSEQ multiplex PCR; TCRdb keeps only in-frame clonotypes and omits some of them. This sample has a few million clones, with approximately 94% found just once. Sequencing was carried out using naive CD4+ T cells sorted from blood. Sample subset: CD45RA+ positively selected. These receptors were collected from a man aged 18 to 29 in good health.

V gene TRBV18 combines with J gene TRBJ1-2; TRBD1 matches 9 bases. Unmatched junction bases numbered 6, after V lost 3 bases and J lost 4 bases. Germline V gene lookup returns CDR1 KGHSH and CDR2 LQKENI. The CDR3 contains 15 residues. DNA of the CDR3: TGTGCCAGCTCACCGGCCTCGGGACAGGGCTATGGCTACACCTTC. Translated: CASSPASGQGYGYTF.

The rearrangement joins TRBV6-1 to TRBJ2-7, with D tentatively TRBD2 (5 bases). Germline CDR1 and CDR2: MNHNS and SASEGT. The length of the CDR3 is 16 residues. Trimming took 2 bases from V and 0 from J, leaving 14 bases between them. In DNA form, the CDR3 reads TGTGCCAGCAGTGAACGAGGGAGCTTAGGCTCCTACGAGCAGTACTTC. Protein: CASSERGSLGSYEQYF.

Only one count was recorded for this clone. The rearrangement links TRBV5-1 to TRBJ2-3; no clear D gene. CDR3 length: 16 residues. Per germline, CDR1 SGHRS and CDR2 YFSETQ. Trimming stripped 0 bases from V and 2 bases from J, with 13 bases between. CDR3 bases: TGCGCCAGCAGCTTGGCCGGCCCACAAAACACAGATACGCAGTATTTT. Protein sequence: CASSLAGPQNTDTQYF.